The clone carrying this T cell receptor beta chain turned up a few times. This specimen comes from a study of blood T cell repertoires in COVID-19. Study background: Collection of acute and convalescent COVID-19 samples took place in the United States, Italy and Spain. Sample material is recorded as cDNA or gDNA derived from T cells, B-cell-depleted T cells, or PBMCs.

Using immunoSEQ multiplex PCR, the repertoire was profiled, and TCRdb retains in-frame clones only, with some absent. The sample includes approximately 290,000 clones, around 87% of them seen just once. The sequence derives from a woman aged 18-35 years with acute COVID-19. Sequenced material: PBMCs or T cells enriched from blood (not recorded which).

The CDR3 region has the DNA TGTGCCACCAGTGATGGGACAGGGTACCGTCCCGAGCAGTACTTC. Protein sequence: CATSDGTGYRPEQYF. V usage is TRBV24-1 and J usage is TRBJ2-7, with TRBD1 matching 9 bases. Looked up from germline, CDR1 is KGHDR and CDR2 is SFDVKD. The CDR3 spans 15 residues. V lost 3 bases to trimming and J lost 6 bases; unmatched junction nucleotides: 8.